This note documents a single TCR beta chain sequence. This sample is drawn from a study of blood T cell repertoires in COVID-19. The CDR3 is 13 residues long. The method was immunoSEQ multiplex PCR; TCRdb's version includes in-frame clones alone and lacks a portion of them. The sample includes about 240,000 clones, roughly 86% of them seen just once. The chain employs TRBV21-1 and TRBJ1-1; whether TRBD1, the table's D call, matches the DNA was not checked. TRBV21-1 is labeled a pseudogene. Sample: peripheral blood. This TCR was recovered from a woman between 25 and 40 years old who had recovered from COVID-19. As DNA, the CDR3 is TGTGCCAGCCCCAGGGTCCCGGACACTGAAGCTTTCTTT. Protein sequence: CASPRVPDTEAFF.